This T cell receptor (beta chain) came from a study of OX40 agonist ivuxolimab in advanced cancers. As for the study in general: Treatment of patients was with ivuxolimab, an agonistic anti-OX40 (CD134) antibody. Dose-escalation patients suffered from hepatocellular carcinoma, melanoma, renal cell or head and neck cancer. Study-wide points: Expanded clones belonging to CD8+ T cells outnumbered, on average, those of CD4+.

Trimming took off 1 base at V and 5 bases at J, with 14 bases between the two ends. This CDR3 spans 15 amino acids. Per the germline V gene, CDR1 is MGHRA and CDR2 is YSYEKL. The assay was immunoSEQ multiplex PCR, and TCRdb's table has in-frame clones only and misses some. The sample records under 85,000 clones, more than 90% being singletons. Notes on this clone: Antigen unknown.

Patients had blood sampled at baseline and again on cycle 4 day 1 and cycle 7 day 1. The receptor was derived from an adult with an advanced solid tumor such as melanoma, head and neck, liver or kidney cancer. The rearrangement joins TRBV4-1 to TRBJ1-1; tentatively, D is TRBD1 (5 bases). Specimen: CD4+ or CD8+ T cells sorted from blood, collected in a trial of the OX40 agonist ivuxolimab. The CDR3 nucleotides read TGCGCCAGCAGCCAAGCCTGGGGGGGGTTAACTGAAGCTTTCTTT. This gives the protein CASSQAWGGLTEAFF.